This T cell receptor (beta chain) comes out of a study of T-cell reconstitution after alpha-beta-depleted transplantation in children listed by TCRdb under 2016. Study-wide context: Using TCR repertoire profiling, the study followed T-cell immune reconstitution in a quantitative way in children after TCRalphabeta/CD19-depleted allogeneic hematopoietic cell transplantation.

This clonotype was detected many times. There is no known antigen for this receptor. No base quality information exists; no much larger clone differs at one position. The library was made by PCR. Sequencing instrument: Illumina HiSeq 2500. TCR libraries were prepared with molecular barcoding, using unique molecular identifiers to normalize TCRbeta repertoire quantification. The raw public reads went through TCRdb reprocessing: fastp at Q25, MiXCR clone calling, in-frame beta chains kept. Every entry covers one CDR3 protein and lists the most common genes and DNA from its rows. For this sample there are around 600,000 distinct CDR3 sequences; 10% appear just once. The leading ten clones occupy roughly 4% of the sample. Trimmed from V: 4 bases; trimmed from J: 1 base; junction bases lacking a gene match: 2. In the germline V gene, CDR1 corresponds to MNHEY and CDR2 to SVGAGI. From cysteine to phenylalanine, the CDR3 is 14 amino acids long. Just CDR3 DNA is preserved here, 42 bases in frame from base 1.

The sequence links TRBV6-5 to TRBJ2-3; 7 central bases correspond to TRBD1. The receptor was derived from a human donor who donated a stem cell graft to a child with acute myeloid leukemia. The source was PBMCs from the stem cell graft donor, collected from the stem cell graft. The CDR3 region: CASSSGQGTDTQYF. The DNA sequence follows: TGTGCCAGCAGTTCAGGACAGGGCACAGATACGCAGTATTTT.